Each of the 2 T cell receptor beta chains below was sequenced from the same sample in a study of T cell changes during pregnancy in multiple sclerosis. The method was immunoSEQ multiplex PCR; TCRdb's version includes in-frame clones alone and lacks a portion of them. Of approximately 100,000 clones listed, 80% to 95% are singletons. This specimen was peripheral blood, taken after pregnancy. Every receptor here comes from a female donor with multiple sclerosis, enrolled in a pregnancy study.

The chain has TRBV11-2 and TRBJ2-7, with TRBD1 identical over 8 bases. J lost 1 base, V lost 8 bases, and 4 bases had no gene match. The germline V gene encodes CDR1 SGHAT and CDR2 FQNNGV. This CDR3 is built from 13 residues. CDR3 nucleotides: TGTGCCAGCGGGACAGGACCTTCCTACGAGCAGTACTTC. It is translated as CASGTGPSYEQYF.

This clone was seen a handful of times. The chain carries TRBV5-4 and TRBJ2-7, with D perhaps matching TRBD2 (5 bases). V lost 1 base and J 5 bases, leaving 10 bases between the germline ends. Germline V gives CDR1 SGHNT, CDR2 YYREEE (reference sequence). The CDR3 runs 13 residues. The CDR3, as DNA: TGTGCCAGCAGCTTGTCCCTAGCCCACGAGCAGTACTTC. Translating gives CASSLSLAHEQYF.